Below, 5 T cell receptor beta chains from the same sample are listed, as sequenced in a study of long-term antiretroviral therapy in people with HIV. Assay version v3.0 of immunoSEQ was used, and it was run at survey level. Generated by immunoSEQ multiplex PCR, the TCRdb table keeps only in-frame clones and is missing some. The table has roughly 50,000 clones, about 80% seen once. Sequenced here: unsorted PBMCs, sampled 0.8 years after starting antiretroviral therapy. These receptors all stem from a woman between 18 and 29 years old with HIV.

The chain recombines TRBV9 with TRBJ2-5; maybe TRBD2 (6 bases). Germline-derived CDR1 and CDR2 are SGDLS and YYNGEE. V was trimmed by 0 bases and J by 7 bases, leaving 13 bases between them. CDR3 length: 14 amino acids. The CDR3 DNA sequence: TGTGCCAGCAGCGTAGTCGGGGGAGCGACGACCCAGTACTTC. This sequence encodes CASSVVGGATTQYF. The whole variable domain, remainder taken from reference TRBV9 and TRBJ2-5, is DSGVTQTPKHLITATGQRVTLRCSPRSGDLSVYWYQQSLDQGLQFLIQYYNGEERAKGNILERFSAQQFPDLHSELNLSSLELGDSALYFCASSVVGGATTQYFGPGTRLLVL.

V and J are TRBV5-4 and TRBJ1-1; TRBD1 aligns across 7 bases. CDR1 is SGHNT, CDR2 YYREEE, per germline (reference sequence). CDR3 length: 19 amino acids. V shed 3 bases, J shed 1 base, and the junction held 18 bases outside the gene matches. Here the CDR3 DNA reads TGTGCCAGCAGCTCCCCCTGGGACAGAACCGGAATCAGGAACACTGAAGCTTTCTTT. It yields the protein CASSSPWDRTGIRNTEAFF.

The CDR3 nucleotides read TGTGCCAGCAGCTTACGGACTAGCGGGAGTGGGAATGAGCAGTTCTTC. Protein product: CASSLRTSGSGNEQFF. The chain recombines TRBV11-1 with TRBJ2-1, with 13 bases matching TRBD2. Germline V gene sequence: CDR1 SGHAT, CDR2 FQDESV (reference sequence). This CDR3 spans 16 amino acids. Trimming cost V 2 bases and J 7 bases; bases outside gene matches: 5.

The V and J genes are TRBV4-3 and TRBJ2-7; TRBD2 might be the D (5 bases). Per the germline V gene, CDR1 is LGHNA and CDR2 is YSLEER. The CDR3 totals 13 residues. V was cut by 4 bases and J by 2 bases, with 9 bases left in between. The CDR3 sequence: CASSLAQAYEQYF. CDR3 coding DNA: TGCGCCAGCAGCCTAGCGCAAGCCTACGAGCAGTACTTC.

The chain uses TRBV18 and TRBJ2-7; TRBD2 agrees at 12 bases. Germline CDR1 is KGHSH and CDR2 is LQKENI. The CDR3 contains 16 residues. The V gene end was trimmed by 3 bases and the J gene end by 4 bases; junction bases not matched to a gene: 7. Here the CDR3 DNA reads TGTGCCAGCTCACCTGCTGTGGGACTAGCGGGTTACGAGCAGTACTTC. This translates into CASSPAVGLAGYEQYF.